Each of the 27 T cell receptor beta chains below was sequenced from the same sample in a study of technical replicates of blood from a few donors. Libraries were prepared by immunoSEQ multiplex PCR; TCRdb keeps only in-frame clonotypes and omits some of them. The top ten clones hold around 3.9% of a sample with about 49,000 clones, about 94% of them seen once. The sequenced material came from PBMCs. The receptors were gathered from a human donor in good health. Some clones in this sample may be carry-over from other donors' samples.

Notes on this clone: The CDR3 ends on some other residue instead of the conserved phenylalanine or tryptophan, so this is likely a read error. Because the CDR3's place on the DNA is in doubt, the DNA is left out and the CDR3 is given as listed by TCRdb. The V call is TRBV12-1, the J call TRBJ1-2; TRBD1 is the table's D call, not checked against the DNA. TRBV12-1 represents a pseudogene. With termini counted, the CDR3 has 10 amino acids. This chain's CDR3 is CASSLGQGVL.

The chain combines TRBV6-5 with TRBJ2-7; no clear D. The CDR3 has 12 residues. Trimming removed 5 bases from V and 3 bases from J, with 8 bases in between. Germline CDR1 MNHEY, CDR2 SVGAGI. The CDR3 DNA is TGTGCCAGCAGTAACGGGTACTACGAGCAGTACTTC. Encoded protein: CASSNGYYEQYF.

This clone was seen just once. This chain connects TRBV7-2 to TRBJ2-2; TRBD1 aligns across 8 bases. The CDR3 is 17 residues long. The ends lost 2 bases at V and 4 bases at J; junction bases unmatched: 9. Germline V gene data show CDR1 as SGHTA and CDR2 as FQGNSA. The DNA for the CDR3 is TGTGCCAGCAGCTTACAGACAGGGGCGTTGACCACCGGGGAGCTGTTTTTT. It specifies CASSLQTGALTTGELFF.

CDR3: CASEYRGLYGYTF. The DNA of the CDR3 is TGTGCCAGCGAATACAGGGGCCTCTATGGCTACACCTTC. This chain connects TRBV2 to TRBJ1-2; 7 positions agree with TRBD1. The CDR3 totals 13 residues. V lost 8 bases, J lost 4 bases, and 7 bases stayed unmatched. CDR1 is SNHLY and CDR2 is FYNNEI in the germline V gene. The variable domain in full, completed from reference TRBV2 and TRBJ1-2, reads EPEVTQTPSHQVTQMGQEVILRCVPISNHLYFYWYRQILGQKVEFLVSFYNNEISEKSEIFDDQFSVERPDGSNFTLKIRSTKLEDSAMYFCASEYRGLYGYTFGSGTRLTVV.

V usage is TRBV10-2 and J usage is TRBJ1-1; TRBD1 matches 11 bases. The length of the CDR3 is 16 residues. V shed 6 bases and J 0 bases; nucleotides not matched to a gene: 6. Germline assignment: CDR1 WSHSY and CDR2 SAAADI. CDR3 bases: TGCGCCAGCAGGGCCGGGACAGGGGGTATGAACACTGAAGCTTTCTTT. Amino acids: CASRAGTGGMNTEAFF.

The J gene is TRBJ2-3, the V gene TRBV11-3; D uncertain. CDR3 size: 15 residues. Germline CDR1 and CDR2: SGHNT and YENEEA. The V and J ends lost 5 bases and 1 base respectively, with 13 bases between them. CDR3 residues: CASSRGGIRTDTQYF. In nucleotides, the CDR3 is TGTGCCAGCAGCCGCGGCGGTATCCGCACAGATACGCAGTATTTT.

The chain joins TRBV15 to TRBJ2-4, with D possibly TRBD2 on 6 matching bases. This CDR3 is 15 amino acids long. Trimming left V 3 bases short and J 9 bases short, with 18 bases between. Germline lookup yields CDR1 LNHNV and CDR2 YYDKDF (reference sequence). The CDR3 region has the DNA TGTGCCACCAGCAGTGGGGAGGTAGGGCGGCGCATTCAGTACTTC. Translating gives CATSSGEVGRRIQYF.

The J gene is TRBJ1-6, the V gene TRBV5-1; 7 bases line up with TRBD1. This CDR3 comprises 17 residues. The junction had 18 bases not matched to a gene; V was cut back by 7 bases and J by 8 bases. The V gene's germline CDR1 is SGHRS and CDR2 YFSETQ. CDR3 region: CASLGQDPRPGYSPLHF. The DNA of the CDR3 is TGCGCCAGCCTAGGACAGGACCCCCGGCCCGGTTATTCACCCCTCCACTTT.

The CDR3, as DNA: TGTGCCAGCAGTACCGAGCGCATTCAGTACTTC. Protein: CASSTERIQYF. The V gene is TRBV25-1, the J gene TRBJ2-4; D is undetermined. There are 11 residues in the CDR3. With 5 bases removed from V and 9 bases from J, the gap between germline ends came to 8 bases. Germline CDR1 reads MGHDK; CDR2 reads SYGVNS.

The genes are TRBV10-1 and TRBJ2-4; D perhaps matches TRBD2 (6 bases). The CDR3 extends over 16 amino acids. Germline V gene lookup returns CDR1 WNHNN and CDR2 SYGVQD (reference sequence). Trimming took off 4 bases at V and 3 bases at J, with 16 bases between the two ends. The CDR3 sequence: CASSVGRLGGKNIQYF. The CDR3 DNA reads TGCGCCAGCAGTGTCGGACGGCTCGGGGGCAAAAACATTCAGTACTTC.

V is TRBV4-2 and J is TRBJ1-3; 8 bases line up with TRBD1. Per germline, CDR1 LGHNA and CDR2 YNFKEQ. The CDR3 extends over 16 amino acids. Trimming cost V 4 bases and J 1 base; bases outside gene matches: 6. The chain's CDR3 is CASSRTGGGSGNTIYF. CDR3 coding DNA: TGTGCCAGCAGCCGCACAGGGGGTGGTTCTGGAAACACCATATATTTT.

The chain combines TRBV19 with TRBJ2-7; TRBD1 aligns across 7 bases. V was pared by 0 bases and J by 3 bases, with 5 bases of the junction left unmatched. The germline V gene has CDR1 LNHDA and CDR2 SQIVND (reference sequence). The CDR3 covers 15 residues. The CDR3 DNA reads TGTGCCAGTAGTATAGAGGGACAGAAGGTCTACGAGCAGTACTTC. Protein product: CASSIEGQKVYEQYF.

The V and J genes are TRBV18 and TRBJ2-7, with TRBD2 matching 8 bases. Germline values: CDR1 KGHSH, CDR2 LQKENI. CDR3 length equals 16 residues. V gave up 3 bases and J gave up 1 base; unmatched junction bases: 8. The CDR3 loop is CASSPLFSGKSYEQYF. CDR3 coding DNA: TGTGCCAGCTCACCCCTGTTTAGCGGGAAATCCTACGAGCAGTACTTC.

The rearrangement links TRBV5-1 to TRBJ2-2; 10 nucleotides align to TRBD1. V gave up 2 bases and J gave up 2 bases; unmatched junction bases: 6. This CDR3 has 17 residues. In germline, CDR1 is SGHRS, CDR2 YFSETQ. CDR3 coding DNA: TGCGCCAGCAGCTTAAAAAGGACAGGGGGAAACACCGGGGAGCTGTTTTTT. It specifies CASSLKRTGGNTGELFF.

This chain joins TRBV7-2 and TRBJ2-2; maybe TRBD2 (6 bases). The length of the CDR3 is 15 residues. In germline, CDR1 is SGHTA, CDR2 FQGNSA. V was pared by 5 bases and J by 7 bases, with 17 bases between. CDR3 nucleotides: TGTGCCAGCAGCACCAGCGGAGGGCCAGGCGGGGAGCTGTTTTTT. The encoded protein is CASSTSGGPGGELFF.

The chain combines TRBV7-9 with TRBJ1-2; 8 positions match TRBD1. The CDR3 is 14 amino acids. CDR1 and CDR2 from the germline V gene are SEHNR and FQNEAQ (reference sequence). V shed 4 bases and J 9 bases; nucleotides not matched to a gene: 10. CDR3 sequence (DNA): TGTGCCAGCAGCTCCCAAAGGACAGGGCCTAGCTACACCTTC. This sequence encodes CASSSQRTGPSYTF.

The chain links TRBV7-8 to TRBJ1-5; possibly TRBD1 for D (6 bases). Trimming pared 1 base from V and 7 bases from J, leaving 17 bases between. CDR1 is SGHVS and CDR2 is FQNEAQ in the germline V gene. The CDR3 is 16 residues long. CDR3 sequence (DNA): TGTGCCAGCAGCTTAGAATCTTTGCAGGGACAACAGCCCCAGCATTTT. Translation gives CASSLESLQGQQPQHF.

The chain combines TRBV7-2 with TRBJ1-2; possibly TRBD1 for D (5 bases). The CDR3 extends over 15 amino acids. V was shortened by 5 bases and J by 1 base, with 14 bases between the two germline ends. Germline CDR1 SGHTA, CDR2 FQGNSA. CDR3 nucleotides: TGTGCCAGCAGCCCGCGCGGGGCACTTAACTATGGCTACACCTTC. Translation gives CASSPRGALNYGYTF.

This clone was counted a single time. CDR3 DNA sequence: TGTGCCAGTGGAATCGACAGGGACGACTATGGCTACACCTTC. This codes for CASGIDRDDYGYTF. The chain employs TRBV19 and TRBJ1-2; 7 bases map to TRBD1. Trimming cost V 8 bases and J 3 bases; bases outside gene matches: 9. The CDR3 is made up of 14 amino acids. In germline, CDR1 is LNHDA, CDR2 SQIVND (reference sequence).

The rearrangement links TRBV29-1 to TRBJ2-2, with TRBD2 matching 7 bases. The CDR3 has 13 amino acids. J lost 4 bases, V lost 2 bases, and 1 base had no gene match. The germline gives CDR1 SQVTM, CDR2 ANQGSEA. The CDR3 DNA follows: TGCAGCGTTGAATCGGGGGGCACCGGGGAGCTGTTTTTT. It is translated as CSVESGGTGELFF.

The V gene is TRBV7-9, the J gene TRBJ1-1, with D possibly matching TRBD1 (5 bases). CDR3 size: 16 residues. Trimming shortened V by 0 bases and J by 4 bases, and 15 bases separated the two germline ends. Germline values: CDR1 SEHNR, CDR2 FQNEAQ (reference sequence). CDR3 sequence (DNA): TGTGCCAGCAGCTTAGCGCTTCAGGGCGCAGCCACTGAAGCTTTCTTT. This gives the protein CASSLALQGAATEAFF.

This clone was observed a single time. J is TRBJ2-7 and V is TRBV15; 7 bases line up with TRBD2. After removal of 8 bases from V and 3 bases from J, the junction contained 13 bases not matched to a gene. The CDR3 covers 15 residues. From germline, CDR1 is LNHNV and CDR2 YYDKDF (reference sequence). The CDR3 region is CATSDPGGLLYEQYF. For the CDR3, the DNA is TGTGCCACCTCCGACCCGGGGGGACTACTCTACGAGCAGTACTTC.

The CDR3 DNA reads TGTGCCAGCAGTCGGACAGGTAACACTGAAGCTTTCTTT. It translates to CASSRTGNTEAFF. The chain joins TRBV27 to TRBJ1-1; 7 positions agree with TRBD1. V trimming: 5 bases; J trimming: 2 bases; junction bases outside the gene matches: 2. The CDR3 runs to 13 residues. Germline CDR1 reads MNHEY; CDR2 reads SMNVEV (reference sequence).

The rearrangement links TRBV7-9 to TRBJ2-7, with 8 bases that match TRBD1. Per the germline V gene, CDR1 is SEHNR and CDR2 is FQNEAQ (reference sequence). CDR3 length: 15 amino acids. V shed 4 bases, J shed 4 bases, and the junction held 9 bases outside the gene matches. The CDR3: CASSSSDRGRYEQYF. For the CDR3, the DNA is TGTGCCAGCAGCTCCTCCGACAGGGGACGGTACGAGCAGTACTTC.

The chain recombines TRBV5-1 with TRBJ1-5, with 11 positions matching TRBD1. V trimming: 4 bases; J trimming: 7 bases; junction bases outside the gene matches: 4. The CDR3 runs to 14 residues. The germline V gene has CDR1 SGHRS and CDR2 YFSETQ. The CDR3 DNA sequence: TGCGCCAGCAGCGGAGGGACAGGGGGACAGCCCCAGCATTTT. It specifies CASSGGTGGQPQHF.

The chain combines TRBV7-9 with TRBJ2-7; the D gene is possibly TRBD2 (6 bases). This CDR3 comprises 15 residues. CDR1 is SEHNR and CDR2 is FQNEAQ in the germline V gene (reference sequence). V shed 4 bases and J shed 0 bases, with 13 bases lying between them. CDR3 amino acids: CASSYYSGHSYEQYF. The CDR3 DNA sequence: TGTGCCAGCAGCTACTATAGCGGACACTCCTACGAGCAGTACTTC.

The chain couples TRBV5-5 to TRBJ2-7; 10 bases line up with TRBD2. J was trimmed by 3 bases and V by 0 bases; bases with no gene match: 3. In germline, CDR1 is SGHKS, CDR2 YYEKEE (reference sequence). The CDR3 is 15 amino acids. CDR3 sequence: CASSLASGRGYEQYF. CDR3 coding DNA: TGTGCCAGCAGCTTGGCTAGCGGGAGAGGCTACGAGCAGTACTTC.